This T cell receptor beta chain was retrieved from a study of shared clonotypes between healthy human individuals. Overall study context: Used for every donor were three CD4 naive, three CD4 memory, two CD8 naive and one CD8 memory plate.

The naive CD8 fraction comprised CD45RO-negative cells positively selected for CCR7 and excluded terminally differentiated effector memory CD45RA+ cells. Each donor was a Caucasian adult residing in Nashville, Tennessee. General observations from the study: Non-shared clonotypes displayed generation probabilities falling below those of clonotypes present in all four donors.

Genomic DNA from each subset was divided evenly over several immunoSEQ plates. Using immunoSEQ multiplex PCR, the repertoire was profiled, and TCRdb retains in-frame clones only, with some absent. The sample lists millions of clones, about 95% occurring once. Concerning this clone: Its antigen is unidentified.

V was trimmed by 4 bases and J by 5 bases, leaving 14 bases between them. CDR1 SGHTA and CDR2 FQGNSA come from the germline V gene. This CDR3 is built from 14 residues. The V gene is TRBV7-2, the J gene TRBJ2-5; a weak D match, TRBD1 (5 bases). The sequenced sample was naive CD8+ T cells sorted from blood. The source is a man aged 18 to 29 in good health. CDR3 sequence: CASSSQGWWETQYF. As DNA, the CDR3 is TGTGCCAGCAGCTCTCAGGGTTGGTGGGAGACCCAGTACTTC.